One T cell receptor beta chain is described in this entry. Its antigen is unknown. This CDR3 comprises 16 residues. From germline, CDR1 is SQVTM and CDR2 ANQGSEA. Trimming cost V 3 bases and J 0 bases; bases outside gene matches: 7. The data were obtained in a study of radiotherapy plus CTLA-4 blockade in lung cancer. At the level of the study: Objective response was observed in more than 15% of patients, and disease control in roughly 31%.

Focal radiation was given together with CTLA-4 blockade (ipilimumab) to patients with chemo-refractory metastatic non-small-cell lung cancer. Assay used: immunoSEQ multiplex PCR; TCRdb lists only in-frame clones, some missing. The table has just over 14,000 clones, about 70% seen once. Study-wide findings and caveats: Best predicting response, reportedly, were early blood T cell clone dynamics, with interferon-beta. Tumor-derived TCR clones expanded in blood after radiotherapy plus ipilimumab.

The specimen was peripheral blood, collected from a patient treated with radiotherapy plus ipilimumab. This clonotype was sampled from a human donor with non-small cell lung cancer whose response to radiotherapy plus ipilimumab could not be evaluated. The gene calls are TRBV29-1 and TRBJ2-3, with 9 bases matching TRBD2. For the CDR3, the DNA is TGCAGCGTTGAGGGGATAGCGGGGGTGAGCACAGATACGCAGTATTTT. Its translation is CSVEGIAGVSTDTQYF.